The next 27 T cell receptor beta chains were all read from a single sample in a study of T cell changes during pregnancy in multiple sclerosis. The protocol was immunoSEQ multiplex PCR, while the TCRdb copy is restricted to in-frame clones and leaves out a portion. The sample comprises roughly 100,000 clones, under 95% of which are singletons, and 1.6% rests with the top ten. Here the sequenced sample was peripheral blood, taken before pregnancy. These receptors were taken from a female donor with multiple sclerosis, enrolled in a pregnancy study.

This chain links TRBV5-4 with TRBJ2-5, with 12 bases lining up with TRBD1. J gave up 6 bases and V 3 bases, and 6 bases lay outside the gene matches. The germline V gene has CDR1 SGHNT and CDR2 YYREEE (reference sequence). This CDR3 has 15 residues. The DNA of the CDR3 is TGTGCCAGCAGCTATCCGGGACAGGGGGCAAAGACCCAGTACTTC. Amino acids: CASSYPGQGAKTQYF. Full variable domain (remainder filled in from reference TRBV5-4 and TRBJ2-5): ETGVTQSPTHLIKTRGQQVTLRCSSQSGHNTVSWYQQALGQGPQFIFQYYREEENGRGNFPPRFSGLQFPNYSSELNVNALELDDSALYLCASSYPGQGAKTQYFGPGTRLLVL.

The chain recombines TRBV19 with TRBJ2-7, with TRBD2 as a possible D gene (6 bases). The CDR3 length is 15 residues. Germline CDR1 is LNHDA and CDR2 is SQIVND (reference sequence). Trimming cost V 5 bases and J 2 bases, with 16 bases left between them. CDR3 protein: CASSSQAGGTYEQYF. The DNA for the CDR3 is TGTGCCAGTAGTTCCCAAGCAGGAGGGACCTACGAGCAGTACTTC.

The genes are TRBV6-5 and TRBJ2-1, with D tentatively TRBD1 (6 bases). Germline V lookup: CDR1 MNHEY, CDR2 SVGAGI. Trimming shortened V by 7 bases and J by 2 bases, and 15 bases separated the two germline ends. The CDR3 runs 15 residues. The CDR3 DNA reads TGTGCCAGCATACCCGGGACACCTGCCTACAATGAGCAGTTCTTC. The encoded protein is CASIPGTPAYNEQFF.

V usage is TRBV4-1 and J usage is TRBJ1-5; unclear D gene. This CDR3 has 13 amino acids. The V end lost 2 bases, the J end lost 2 bases, and 4 bases lay between the germline ends. CDR1 and CDR2 (germline): MGHRA, YSYEKL. CDR3 bases: TGCGCCAGCAGCCAACTTGGCAATCAGCCCCAGCATTTT. This gives the protein CASSQLGNQPQHF.

This clone appeared once. The CDR3 nucleotides read TGTGCCAGCACCGAGGGGCTAGCGGGAGCCAAAAACATTCAGTACTTC. It yields the protein CASTEGLAGAKNIQYF. The chain joins TRBV28 to TRBJ2-4, with TRBD2 identical over 8 bases. Trimming at V came to 7 bases and at J to 0 bases, leaving 8 bases not matched to a gene. Germline CDR1 MDHEN, CDR2 SYDVKM. The CDR3 has 16 amino acids.

The chain links TRBV6-5 to TRBJ2-1; 7 bases agree with TRBD2. Germline CDR1 is MNHEY and CDR2 is SVGAGI. CDR3 size: 14 residues. Germline trimming cut 4 bases from V and 0 bases from J; bases unmatched to any gene: 0. The CDR3 DNA sequence: TGTGCCAGCAGTTGGACTAGCTCCTACAATGAGCAGTTCTTC. Encoded protein: CASSWTSSYNEQFF.

The chain links TRBV6-1 to TRBJ1-2; no clear D. V lost 6 bases and J lost 2, with 13 bases in between. The CDR3 length is 14 residues. The V gene's germline CDR1 is MNHNS and CDR2 SASEGT. CDR3: CASSSLTANYGYTF. CDR3 coding DNA: TGTGCCAGCAGCTCCCTGACTGCGAACTATGGCTACACCTTC.

This chain joins TRBV18 and TRBJ1-4; D is unclear. Germline CDR1 and CDR2: KGHSH and LQKENI. Between the trimmed V and J ends, which lost 2 bases and 8 bases, there was a span of 15 bases. The CDR3 has 15 amino acids. Written as DNA, the CDR3 is TGTGCCAGCTCACCAGTCGGGTCGCCGGGAGAAAAACTGTTTTTT. Its protein product is CASSPVGSPGEKLFF.

This clone was recorded once. The chain uses TRBV5-1 and TRBJ2-3, with 9 bases lining up with TRBD1. In germline, CDR1 is SGHRS, CDR2 YFSETQ. V dropped 0 bases and J dropped 4; count of bases not matched to a gene: 9. The CDR3 runs to 17 residues. CDR3 sequence: CASSLEAGGQGPDTQYF. The CDR3 DNA reads as TGCGCCAGCAGCTTGGAGGCAGGGGGACAGGGACCAGATACGCAGTATTTT.

This clone has a handful of counts. The chain carries TRBV10-1 and TRBJ2-7, with D possibly TRBD1 on 6 matching bases. Germline CDR1 is WNHNN and CDR2 is SYGVQD (reference sequence). This CDR3 contains 13 residues. Trimming took off 6 bases at V and 4 bases at J, with 13 bases between the two ends. CDR3 DNA: TGCGCCAGCAGACACGACAGGAGGTACGAGCAGTACTTC. Translated, it gives CASRHDRRYEQYF.

The chain carries TRBV19 and TRBJ2-7, with D tentatively TRBD1 (6 bases). The germline CDR1 and CDR2 sequences are LNHDA and SQIVND (reference sequence). Trimming removed 1 base at V and 6 bases at J, with 10 bases between. The CDR3 is made up of 13 amino acids. CDR3: CASSIGQGSEQYF. The CDR3 bases are TGTGCCAGTAGTATAGGGCAGGGGAGCGAGCAGTACTTC.

In the case of this clone: The sample has other DNA sequences that encode this CDR3 too. The rearrangement joins TRBV7-2 to TRBJ2-3; 9 nucleotides line up with TRBD1. The CDR3 consists of 13 residues. The germline gives CDR1 SGHTA, CDR2 FQGNSA. After removal of 6 bases from V and 4 bases from J, the junction contained 2 bases not matched to a gene. CDR3 DNA sequence: TGTGCCAGCAGGCGGACAGGGGCAGATACGCAGTATTTT. Encoded protein: CASRRTGADTQYF.

The rearrangement links TRBV9 to TRBJ1-2, with D possibly TRBD1 on 6 matching bases. V was shortened by 4 bases and J by 1 base, with 8 bases between the two germline ends. Germline CDR1 reads SGDLS; CDR2 reads YYNGEE. The CDR3 sequence is 13 residues long. The CDR3 sequence: CASSLRGNYGYTF. CDR3 DNA sequence: TGTGCCAGCAGCCTCAGGGGTAACTATGGCTACACCTTC.

The J gene is TRBJ2-5, the V gene TRBV11-3, with 15 bases aligning to TRBD2. The CDR3 is 17 amino acids. V shed 5 bases, J shed 5 bases, and the junction held 9 bases outside the gene matches. Germline CDR1 is SGHNT and CDR2 is YENEEA. CDR3 sequence reads: CASSPAGLAGGPETQYF. The CDR3 nucleotides read TGTGCCAGCAGCCCGGCTGGACTAGCGGGGGGGCCGGAGACCCAGTACTTC.

This rearrangement joins TRBV7-6 to TRBJ2-5; D remains ambiguous. V shed 0 bases and J shed 0 bases, with 17 bases lying between them. This CDR3 spans 18 amino acids. Germline CDR1 and CDR2: SGHVS and FNYEAQ. The CDR3 protein is CASSLAPDLKADQETQYF. The CDR3, as DNA: TGTGCCAGCAGCTTAGCTCCAGACCTTAAGGCGGACCAAGAGACCCAGTACTTC.

A remark on this clone: This same CDR3 is encoded by further DNA sequences in the sample. The V call is TRBV19, the J call TRBJ1-3, with 8 bases matching TRBD1. Germline V lookup: CDR1 LNHDA, CDR2 SQIVND (reference sequence). CDR3 length: 14 amino acids. Unmatched junction bases numbered 2, after V lost 3 bases and J lost 4 bases. The CDR3 DNA is TGTGCCAGTAGTATCAGGGGGCCGGGAAACACCATATATTTT. Translated: CASSIRGPGNTIYF.

V is TRBV2 and J is TRBJ2-5, with D possibly TRBD1 on 6 matching bases. Trimming removed 1 base at V and 3 bases at J, with 12 bases between. The CDR3 has 15 residues. Germline V gene data show CDR1 as SNHLY and CDR2 as FYNNEI. Written as DNA, the CDR3 is TGTGCCAGCAGTGAAGTGCAGGGGAATGAAGAGACCCAGTACTTC. As protein: CASSEVQGNEETQYF.

The rearrangement joins TRBV2 to TRBJ2-5; possibly TRBD2 for D (5 bases). The germline CDR1 and CDR2 sequences are SNHLY and FYNNEI. The CDR3 runs to 15 residues. V was trimmed by 7 bases and J by 4 bases, leaving 19 bases between them. CDR3 loop: CASKPGNTPGETQYF. CDR3 coding DNA: TGTGCCAGCAAACCGGGAAACACACCGGGAGAGACCCAGTACTTC. The variable domain in full, with the rest retrieved from reference TRBV2 and TRBJ2-5, is EPEVTQTPSHQVTQMGQEVILRCVPISNHLYFYWYRQILGQKVEFLVSFYNNEISEKSEIFDDQFSVERPDGSNFTLKIRSTKLEDSAMYFCASKPGNTPGETQYFGPGTRLLVL.

The chain uses TRBV10-2 and TRBJ2-6; tentatively, D is TRBD1 (5 bases). Trimming stripped 3 bases from V and 3 bases from J, with 9 bases between. This CDR3 has 15 amino acids. Germline V CDR1 and CDR2: WSHSY, SAAADI. CDR3 coding DNA: TGCGCCAGCAGTGACTCAGGGTATGGGGCCAACGTCCTGACTTTC. This encodes CASSDSGYGANVLTF.

This rearrangement joins TRBV7-2 to TRBJ2-1; D remains unclear. Germline V lookup: CDR1 SGHTA, CDR2 FQGNSA. The CDR3 runs 16 residues. V dropped 4 bases and J dropped 1 base, with 14 bases sitting between them. The CDR3 DNA sequence: TGTGCCAGCAGCTCCTCTTTTGCGGTTTCCTACAATGAGCAGTTCTTC. Protein sequence: CASSSSFAVSYNEQFF.

V usage is TRBV6-1 and J usage is TRBJ2-3; 10 positions agree with TRBD2. J lost 10 bases, V lost 3 bases, and 16 bases had no gene match. This CDR3 contains 17 residues. Germline loops: CDR1 MNHNS, CDR2 SASEGT. The DNA of the CDR3 is TGTGCCAGCAGTGACCCACTAGCGGGAATGGGACAGTGGGCGCAGTATTTT. Protein sequence: CASSDPLAGMGQWAQYF.

V gene TRBV9 combines with J gene TRBJ1-2; perhaps TRBD1 as D (6 bases). Trimming shortened V by 1 base and J by 3 bases, and 13 bases separated the two germline ends. There are 15 residues in the CDR3. Germline assignment: CDR1 SGDLS and CDR2 YYNGEE. CDR3 amino acids: CASSVTGRGYYGYTF. The CDR3 DNA sequence: TGTGCCAGCAGCGTAACGGGCAGGGGATACTATGGCTACACCTTC.

CDR3 DNA: TGTGCCAGTAGTATCCAAACTCGACTGGCCTCTGGGGCCAACGTCCTGACTTTC. As protein: CASSIQTRLASGANVLTF. The genes are TRBV19 and TRBJ2-6; D remains unclear. The germline V and J ends were trimmed by 3 bases and 0 bases, with 15 bases remaining between them. Germline V CDR1 and CDR2: LNHDA, SQIVND (reference sequence). CDR3 length: 18 amino acids.

This rearrangement joins TRBV27 to TRBJ2-2; maybe TRBD2 (6 bases). From germline, CDR1 is MNHEY and CDR2 SMNVEV (reference sequence). The CDR3 consists of 13 residues. The V gene lost 2 bases and the J gene lost 7 bases, with 8 bases spanning the gap. CDR3: CASSLVGGGELFF. The CDR3 nucleotides read TGTGCCAGCAGTTTAGTCGGGGGCGGGGAGCTGTTTTTT.

This chain joins TRBV5-6 and TRBJ1-5; D is possibly TRBD1 (6 bases). The CDR3 is made up of 16 amino acids. Trimming stripped 2 bases from V and 6 bases from J, with 18 bases between. Germline CDR1 SGHDT, CDR2 YYEEEE. CDR3 in amino acids: CASSFLDGGPGQPQHF. CDR3 in DNA: TGTGCCAGCAGCTTCCTCGACGGGGGGCCGGGTCAGCCCCAGCATTTT.

V gene TRBV7-9 combines with J gene TRBJ2-5; D is perhaps TRBD1 (6 bases). Germline V gives CDR1 SEHNR, CDR2 FQNEAQ (reference sequence). The V gene lost 5 bases and the J gene lost 1 base, with 11 bases spanning the gap. This CDR3 has 14 residues. This chain's CDR3 is CASSAGQIQETQYF. CDR3 coding DNA: TGTGCCAGCAGCGCCGGACAGATCCAAGAGACCCAGTACTTC. The full variable domain, its missing parts supplied by reference TRBV7-9 and TRBJ2-5, is DTGVSQNPRHKITKRGQNVTFRCDPISEHNRLYWYRQTLGQGPEFLTYFQNEAQLEKSRLLSDRFSAERPKGSFSTLEIQRTEQGDSAMYLCASSAGQIQETQYFGPGTRLLVL.

The rearrangement joins TRBV9 to TRBJ2-3; 14 bases fit TRBD2. V shed 4 bases, J shed 2 bases, and the junction held 6 bases outside the gene matches. There are 17 residues in the CDR3. Germline V lookup: CDR1 SGDLS, CDR2 YYNGEE. The CDR3 coding sequence is TGTGCCAGCAGCACCTGGACTAGCGGGGGGATCACAGATACGCAGTATTTT. Translation: CASSTWTSGGITDTQYF.